One sample yielded the 21 T cell receptor beta chains listed below, sequenced in a study of metastatic and nonmetastatic thyroid tumors (TCRdb year 2020). Library preparation employed PCR. Instrument on record: Illumina HiSeq 4000. The public reads were reprocessed in TCRdb via fastp at Q25 and MiXCR, keeping in-frame beta chains. Across this sample there are under 50,000 clones, with more than 25% seen only once. The top ten constitute 9.5% to 13% of the sample. None of the patients had been given any treatment before thyroid surgery. Sequencing was carried out using blood. Receptors were obtained from a male donor with papillary thyroid cancer or a benign thyroid nodule (not recorded which). Some clones in this sample may be carry-over from other donors' samples.

This clone was seen a handful of times. This chain joins TRBV19 and TRBJ2-1; TRBD2 matches at 8 bases. The ends lost 7 bases at V and 4 bases at J; junction bases unmatched: 3. The length of the CDR3 is 13 residues. CDR1 is LNHDA and CDR2 is SQIVND in the germline V gene (reference sequence). The CDR3 loop is CASIASGYNEQFF. The CDR3, as DNA: TGTGCCAGTATCGCTAGCGGGTACAATGAGCAGTTCTTC.

This clone was seen ten or more times. V and J are TRBV12-3 or TRBV12-4 and TRBJ1-6; no firm D call. This CDR3 region has 16 residues. The V gene lost 1 base and the J gene lost 0 bases, with 7 bases spanning the gap. CDR3 sequence: CASSLGGSSYNSPLHF. CDR3 sequence (DNA): TGTGCCAGCAGTTTAGGCGGTAGCTCCTATAATTCACCCCTCCACTTT.

V usage is TRBV5-1 and J usage is TRBJ2-7, with TRBD1 as a possible D gene (6 bases). CDR1 SGHRS and CDR2 YFSETQ come from the germline V gene. The CDR3 consists of 15 residues. Trimming left V 2 bases short and J 0 bases short, with 12 bases between. As DNA, the CDR3 is TGCGCCAGCAGCTTTGGGCAGGGGAGCTCCTACGAGCAGTACTTC. Translation gives CASSFGQGSSYEQYF. Complete variable domain (other parts from reference TRBV5-1 and TRBJ2-7): KAGVTQTPRYLIKTRGQQVTLSCSPISGHRSVSWYQQTPGQGLQFLFEYFSETQRNKGNFPGRFSGRQFSNSRSEMNVSTLELGDSALYLCASSFGQGSSYEQYFGPGTRLTVT.

This clone was recorded a few times. This chain uses TRBV6-4 with TRBJ2-7, with 7 nucleotides matching TRBD1. There are 15 residues in the CDR3. Trimming removed 6 bases from V and 3 bases from J; junction bases left unmatched: 11. Germline CDR1 is MRHNA and CDR2 is SNTAGT. In DNA form, the CDR3 reads TGTGCCAGCAGCATCGGACAGGTCACCCTCTACGAGCAGTACTTC. The encoded protein is CASSIGQVTLYEQYF.

This clone has ten or more counts. Other DNA variants within this sample encode the same CDR3. This chain links TRBV2 with TRBJ1-1; 7 bases are shared with TRBD1. CDR3 length: 14 residues. V lost 3 bases to trimming and J lost 3 bases; unmatched junction nucleotides: 4. Germline-derived CDR1 and CDR2 are SNHLY and FYNNEI. This chain's CDR3 is CASSEDRRDTEAFF. For the CDR3, the DNA is TGTGCCAGCAGTGAGGACAGGAGGGACACTGAAGCTTTCTTT.

The chain employs TRBV30 and TRBJ2-2; D gene ambiguous. CDR1 and CDR2 (germline): GTSNPN, SVGIG (reference sequence). V dropped 2 bases and J dropped 1 base, with 5 bases sitting between them. This CDR3 has 13 amino acids. CDR3 sequence: CAWSIENTGELFF. CDR3 nucleotides: TGTGCCTGGAGTATAGAGAACACCGGGGAGCTGTTTTTT.

The rearrangement links TRBV7-9 to TRBJ1-2; D gene unclear. CDR1 is SEHNR, CDR2 FQNEAQ, per germline (reference sequence). This CDR3 is built from 12 residues. Trimming took 3 bases from V and 10 from J, leaving 12 bases between them. CDR3 loop: CASSFRSRVYTF. As DNA, the CDR3 is TGTGCCAGCAGCTTCCGTTCACGGGTCTACACCTTC.

This clone has more than one count but fewer than ten. This rearrangement joins TRBV19 to TRBJ2-2; 7 bases match TRBD2. The CDR3 is 14 residues long. Germline V gene lookup returns CDR1 LNHDA and CDR2 SQIVND (reference sequence). Losses at the gene ends were 4 bases for V and 4 bases for J; bases not matched to a gene: 3. CDR3 DNA sequence: TGTGCCAGTAGTAGGGGACTAATCACCGGGGAGCTGTTTTTT. It is translated as CASSRGLITGELFF. Looking up the rest from reference TRBV19 and TRBJ2-2 gives the full variable domain: DGGITQSPKYLFRKEGQNVTLSCEQNLNHDAMYWYRQDPGQGLRLIYYSQIVNDFQKGDIAEGYSVSREKKESFPLTVTSAQKNPTAFYLCASSRGLITGELFFGEGSRLTVL.

The rearrangement joins TRBV5-1 to TRBJ1-2; possibly TRBD1 for D (6 bases). Germline CDR1 is SGHRS and CDR2 is YFSETQ. The CDR3 consists of 14 residues. The V and J ends lost 0 bases and 6 bases respectively, with 12 bases between them. The CDR3 here is CASSLGPGEDGYTF. In nucleotides, the CDR3 is TGCGCCAGCAGCTTGGGCCCAGGGGAAGATGGCTACACCTTC. Complete variable domain (other parts from reference TRBV5-1 and TRBJ1-2): KAGVTQTPRYLIKTRGQQVTLSCSPISGHRSVSWYQQTPGQGLQFLFEYFSETQRNKGNFPGRFSGRQFSNSRSEMNVSTLELGDSALYLCASSLGPGEDGYTFGSGTRLTVV.

This clone is labeled as medium-sized. The chain links TRBV20-1 to TRBJ2-3, with D uncertain. Germline V gene sequence: CDR1 DFQATT, CDR2 SNEGSKA (reference sequence). The CDR3 sequence is 15 residues long. V gave up 1 base and J gave up 2 bases, with 13 bases separating them. CDR3 residues: CSARGGSSNTDTQYF. Here the CDR3 DNA reads TGCAGTGCTAGAGGAGGCAGTTCTAACACAGATACGCAGTATTTT.

This clone was observed a handful of times. The chain carries TRBV28 and TRBJ1-5; D not resolved. V lost 6 bases and J lost 7, with 16 bases in between. Germline V lookup: CDR1 MDHEN, CDR2 SYDVKM. The CDR3 runs to 14 residues. The CDR3, as DNA: TGTGCCAGCAGCCTCCCCATGGGTAGACAGCCCCAGCATTTT. This sequence encodes CASSLPMGRQPQHF.

By its share, this clone is medium-sized (0.01 to 0.1%). The chain couples TRBV4-1 to TRBJ2-5; D perhaps matches TRBD1 (6 bases). Germline-derived CDR1 and CDR2 are MGHRA and YSYEKL. V gave up 0 bases and J gave up 0 bases, with 8 bases separating them. The CDR3 is 15 residues long. The CDR3: CASSQDGQNQETQYF. The CDR3 DNA is TGCGCCAGCAGCCAAGATGGACAGAACCAAGAGACCCAGTACTTC.

This clone was seen a handful of times. The chain is built from TRBV9 and TRBJ1-5; D ambiguous. V shed 6 bases and J shed 1 base, with 11 bases lying between them. This CDR3 spans 14 amino acids. CDR1 is SGDLS, CDR2 YYNGEE, per germline. The CDR3 DNA sequence: TGTGCCAGCAATGAGGGAGCAAGCAATCAGCCCCAGCATTTT. Translation: CASNEGASNQPQHF.

This clone showed up just a few times. J is TRBJ1-2 and V is TRBV11-3, with D maybe TRBD1 (5 bases). With 3 bases removed from V and 8 bases from J, the gap between germline ends came to 13 bases. CDR3 length: 13 amino acids. Germline V gene lookup returns CDR1 SGHNT and CDR2 YENEEA. In nucleotides, the CDR3 is TGTGCCAGCAGCTTCCAGGGTATCGAGGGCTACACCTTC. Translating it yields CASSFQGIEGYTF.

This clone was recorded at least ten times. Just one base apart from a much larger clone, this may be a read error. The same CDR3 can be traced to other DNA sequences in this sample. Here the CDR3 reads CASSHLGQADNEQFF. CDR3 DNA sequence: TGCGCCAGCAGCCACCTAGGACAGGCCGACAATGAGCAGTTCTTC. The rearrangement links TRBV4-1 to TRBJ2-1; 7 bases map to TRBD1. The J segment lost 5 bases and the V segment lost 3 bases, leaving 7 bases of the junction unmatched. The germline V gene encodes CDR1 MGHRA and CDR2 YSYEKL. The CDR3 length is 15 residues.

Many counts were recorded for this clone. This rearrangement joins TRBV27 to TRBJ2-7, with 8 positions matching TRBD1. CDR3 size: 16 residues. The junction had 8 bases not matched to a gene; V was cut back by 4 bases and J by 0 bases. Germline loops: CDR1 MNHEY, CDR2 SMNVEV (reference sequence). CDR3 nucleotide sequence: TGTGCCAGCAGTTCCCCGACAGGGGCCTTCTCCTACGAGCAGTACTTC. This codes for CASSSPTGAFSYEQYF.

The sample holds one count of this clone. Here the CDR3 DNA reads TGTGCCTGGTGCTACTCTTTTGCAGTTACATCCGATGAGCAGTACTTC. Its protein product is CAWCYSFAVTSDEQYF. V and J are TRBV30 and TRBJ2-7; no clear D gene. V was pared by 5 bases and J by 7 bases, with 27 bases between. This CDR3 is 16 amino acids long. CDR1 GTSNPN and CDR2 SVGIG come from the germline V gene (reference sequence).

The V call is TRBV20-1, the J call TRBJ1-5, with a weak D call TRBD1 (5 bases). The length of the CDR3 is 14 residues. The germline V gene has CDR1 DFQATT and CDR2 SNEGSKA (reference sequence). Trimming removed 2 bases at V and 6 bases at J, with 14 bases between. CDR3 amino acids: CSARPPRVGQPQHF. CDR3 coding DNA: TGCAGTGCTAGACCCCCCAGGGTTGGTCAGCCCCAGCATTTT.

This chain's CDR3 is CASRTTDTIYF. In DNA form, the CDR3 reads TGTGCCAGCAGGACTACGGACACCATATATTTT. The genes are TRBV6-2 or TRBV6-3 and TRBJ1-3; D is unclear. The V gene's germline CDR1 is MNHEY and CDR2 SVGEGT. V gave up 6 bases and J gave up 8 bases, with 8 bases separating them. This CDR3 comprises 11 residues.

This rearrangement joins TRBV12-3 or TRBV12-4 to TRBJ2-3, with a possible D match to TRBD2 (6 bases). This CDR3 has 14 amino acids. Between the trimmed V and J ends, which lost 5 bases and 0 bases, there was a span of 9 bases. The CDR3 loop is CASSKSGSTDTQYF. CDR3 DNA: TGTGCCAGCAGTAAAAGCGGGAGCACAGATACGCAGTATTTT.

Only one count was recorded for this clone. V is TRBV2 and J is TRBJ2-3; D not certain. V shed 5 bases and J shed 5 bases, with 17 bases lying between them. This CDR3 spans 15 amino acids. Germline V gene data show CDR1 as SNHLY and CDR2 as FYNNEI. The CDR3 spells CASSSNTKLGDTQYF. The CDR3 DNA sequence: TGTGCCAGCAGTTCTAATACAAAACTGGGAGATACGCAGTATTTT. The complete variable domain, with remaining parts taken from reference TRBV2 and TRBJ2-3, reads EPEVTQTPSHQVTQMGQEVILRCVPISNHLYFYWYRQILGQKVEFLVSFYNNEISEKSEIFDDQFSVERPDGSNFTLKIRSTKLEDSAMYFCASSSNTKLGDTQYFGPGTRLTVL.